The 9 T cell receptor beta chains below all came from one sample that was sequenced in a study of blood T cell repertoires in COVID-19. Repertoires were generated with immunoSEQ multiplex PCR, while TCRdb's copy carries only in-frame clones and drops some. In the table there are some 250,000 clones, about 90% of which are singletons. The source material was PBMCs or T cells enriched from blood (not recorded which). These receptors came from a human donor in a cohort exposed to, infected with or recovered from COVID-19 (not recorded which). The donor label of this sample is uncertain.

V usage is TRBV28 and J usage is TRBJ1-4, with D maybe TRBD1 (5 bases). Germline V gives CDR1 MDHEN, CDR2 SYDVKM. V was shortened by 5 bases and J by 0 bases, with 10 bases between the two germline ends. The CDR3 has 15 residues. CDR3 in amino acids: CASSQPGATNEKLFF. The CDR3 DNA reads TGTGCCAGCAGTCAACCGGGGGCAACTAATGAAAAACTGTTTTTT.

This chain connects TRBV5-1 to TRBJ1-1, with TRBD1 as a possible D gene (6 bases). Germline V gene sequence: CDR1 SGHRS, CDR2 YFSETQ. V was pared by 0 bases and J by 1 base, with 16 bases between. The CDR3 is 17 amino acids. The CDR3 DNA sequence: TGCGCCAGCAGCTTGGATTTTTCAGGGGATGGGAACACTGAAGCTTTCTTT. Its translation: CASSLDFSGDGNTEAFF.

The chain uses TRBV27 and TRBJ1-2, with a weak D call TRBD1 (6 bases). Trimming stripped 11 bases from V and 2 bases from J, with 15 bases between. Germline V gene data show CDR1 as MNHEY and CDR2 as SMNVEV (reference sequence). The CDR3 sequence is 13 residues long. CDR3: CAAAGANNYGYTF. CDR3 nucleotides: TGTGCCGCCGCAGGGGCCAACAACTATGGCTACACCTTC.

The V call is TRBV2, the J call TRBJ1-5, with 10 bases that match TRBD1. Per germline, CDR1 SNHLY and CDR2 FYNNEI. V lost 4 bases and J lost 5; bases outside the gene matches: 2. The CDR3 length is 14 residues. This CDR3 is CASSGQGADQPQHF. CDR3 bases: TGTGCCAGCAGTGGACAGGGGGCCGATCAGCCCCAGCATTTT.

The chain employs TRBV6-4 and TRBJ2-1; weak D call: TRBD2 (6 bases). Germline lookup yields CDR1 MRHNA and CDR2 SNTAGT. V was pared by 4 bases and J by 9 bases, with 7 bases between. The CDR3 has 11 residues. Written as DNA, the CDR3 is TGTGCCAGCAGTGTGGGGGGTGAGCAGTTCTTC. It encodes CASSVGGEQFF.

The chain couples TRBV6-4 to TRBJ2-6, with D possibly being TRBD2 (6 bases). The ends were cut back, 6 bases at V and 0 bases at J, with 9 bases in the middle. Germline values: CDR1 MRHNA, CDR2 SNTAGT. CDR3 length: 15 amino acids. CDR3 sequence reads: CASSPRGSGANVLTF. The CDR3 DNA reads as TGTGCCAGCAGCCCGCGGGGCTCTGGGGCCAACGTCCTGACTTTC.

This clone was seen once. V gene TRBV10-3 combines with J gene TRBJ1-1; maybe TRBD1 (6 bases). V was pared by 6 bases and J by 2 bases, with 10 bases between. From germline, CDR1 is ENHRY and CDR2 SYGVKD. CDR3 length equals 13 residues. This CDR3 reads CAIRGQGNTEAFF. The CDR3 nucleotides read TGTGCCATCAGGGGACAAGGCAACACTGAAGCTTTCTTT.

The gene calls are TRBV6-1 and TRBJ2-7, with TRBD1 matching over 10 bases. The V gene end was trimmed by 3 bases and the J gene end by 3 bases; junction bases not matched to a gene: 5. CDR1 MNHNS and CDR2 SASEGT come from the germline V gene. This CDR3 has 15 residues. The CDR3 spells CASSDLGTGDYEQYF. In nucleotides, the CDR3 is TGTGCCAGCAGTGACCTCGGGACAGGGGACTACGAGCAGTACTTC.

This clone was seen once. This chain connects TRBV27 to TRBJ2-1; a weak D match, TRBD2 (7 bases). From germline, CDR1 is MNHEY and CDR2 SMNVEV (reference sequence). V shed 2 bases and J shed 4 bases, with 12 bases lying between them. This CDR3 contains 15 residues. The CDR3 sequence is CASSLTGGDYNEQFF. The CDR3 nucleotides are TGTGCCAGCAGTTTAACGGGGGGCGATTACAATGAGCAGTTCTTC.